This T cell receptor (beta chain) emerged from a study of identical twins. The germline CDR1 and CDR2 sequences are SEHNR and FQNEAQ (reference sequence). V lost 2 bases and J lost 1, with 12 bases in between. The CDR3 runs to 16 residues. TCRdb recomputed calls from the 5' RACE reads with MiXCR, one row per CDR3 protein. This table has around 230,000 distinct CDR3 sequences, 5% to 7% appearing once. This clonotype occurred a few times. The sample was also reused in another study, on T cells expressing NK-cell markers.

J is TRBJ2-1 and V is TRBV7-9, with D perhaps given as TRBD1 or TRBD2 (5 bases each). The TCR was taken from a woman aged 18-29 years in good health. The specimen sequenced was CD8+ T cells sorted from blood. The CDR3 loop is CASSLSGTASYNEQFF. CDR3 DNA: TGTGCCAGCAGCTTAAGTGGGACCGCTTCCTACAATGAGCAGTTCTTC. Drawing the rest from reference TRBV7-9 and TRBJ2-1, the complete variable domain is DTGVSQNPRHKITKRGQNVTFRCDPISEHNRLYWYRQTLGQGPEFLTYFQNEAQLEKSRLLSDRFSAERPKGSFSTLEIQRTEQGDSAMYLCASSLSGTASYNEQFFGPGTRLTVL.